This T cell receptor beta chain comes out of a study of blood T cell repertoires in COVID-19. Across the study: COVID-19 samples collected from the United States, Italy and Spain covered acute and convalescent phases. The analysed material was cDNA or gDNA that came from T cells, B-cell-depleted T cells, or PBMCs.

Per the study methods: From reference gene primer amplification, estimates of nucleated cell counts were derived. Some clones are missing from TCRdb's copy, which holds only in-frame ones; the method was immunoSEQ multiplex PCR. D and trimming come from the DNA, and the V and J calls and clone size come from that table. The sample records 68,000 or so clones, 75% to 90% being singletons. CDR3 length equals 15 residues. Per the germline V gene, CDR1 is KGHSH and CDR2 is LQKENI. Trimming cost V 3 bases and J 7 bases; bases outside gene matches: 9. The sequenced sample consisted of peripheral blood. J is TRBJ2-1 and V is TRBV18, with TRBD1 identical over 7 bases. This clonotype was sampled from a man aged 45-65 years with acute or convalescent COVID-19. The CDR3 sequence: CASSPPSTGSNEQFF. CDR3 DNA: TGTGCCAGCTCACCCCCCTCGACAGGGAGTAATGAGCAGTTCTTC.